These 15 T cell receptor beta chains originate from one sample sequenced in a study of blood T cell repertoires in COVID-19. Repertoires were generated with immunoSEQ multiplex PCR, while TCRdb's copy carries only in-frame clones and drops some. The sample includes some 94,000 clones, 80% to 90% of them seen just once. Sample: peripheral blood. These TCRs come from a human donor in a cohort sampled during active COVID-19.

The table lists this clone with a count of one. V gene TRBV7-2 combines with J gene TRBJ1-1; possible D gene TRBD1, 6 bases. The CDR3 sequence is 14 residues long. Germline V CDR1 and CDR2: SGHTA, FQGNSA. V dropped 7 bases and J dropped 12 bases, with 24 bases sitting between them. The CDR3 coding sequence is TGTGCCAGCACCTTCAACTCGATTCAGGGGACGACTTTCTTT. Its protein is CASTFNSIQGTTFF.

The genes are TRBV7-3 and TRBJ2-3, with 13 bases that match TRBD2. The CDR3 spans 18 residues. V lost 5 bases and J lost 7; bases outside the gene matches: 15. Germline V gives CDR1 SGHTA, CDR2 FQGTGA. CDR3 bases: TGTGCCAGCAGCCCCAATGGGGAACTAGCGGGAGGGACGAATACGCAGTATTTT. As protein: CASSPNGELAGGTNTQYF.

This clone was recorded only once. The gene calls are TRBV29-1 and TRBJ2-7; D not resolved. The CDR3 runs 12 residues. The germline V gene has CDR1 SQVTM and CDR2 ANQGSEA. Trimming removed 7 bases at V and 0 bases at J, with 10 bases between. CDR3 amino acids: CSATMDSYEQYF. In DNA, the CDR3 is TGCAGCGCAACTATGGACTCCTACGAGCAGTACTTC.

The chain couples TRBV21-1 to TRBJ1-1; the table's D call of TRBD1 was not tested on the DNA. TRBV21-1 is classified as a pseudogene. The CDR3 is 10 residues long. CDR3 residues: CASATGEAFF. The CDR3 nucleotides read TGTGCCAGCGCTACAGGTGAAGCTTTCTTT.

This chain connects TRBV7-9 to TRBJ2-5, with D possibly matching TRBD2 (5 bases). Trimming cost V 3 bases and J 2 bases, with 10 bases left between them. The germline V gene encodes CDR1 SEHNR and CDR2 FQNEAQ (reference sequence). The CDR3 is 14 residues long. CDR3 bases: TGTGCCAGCAGCTTCATGCGGGCACAAGAGACCCAGTACTTC. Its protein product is CASSFMRAQETQYF.

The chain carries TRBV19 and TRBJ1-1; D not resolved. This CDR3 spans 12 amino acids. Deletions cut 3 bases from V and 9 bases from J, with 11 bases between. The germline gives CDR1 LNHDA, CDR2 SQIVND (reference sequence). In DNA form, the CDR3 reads TGTGCCAGTAGTATGCCGGGGTTGAAAGCTTTCTTT. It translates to CASSMPGLKAFF.

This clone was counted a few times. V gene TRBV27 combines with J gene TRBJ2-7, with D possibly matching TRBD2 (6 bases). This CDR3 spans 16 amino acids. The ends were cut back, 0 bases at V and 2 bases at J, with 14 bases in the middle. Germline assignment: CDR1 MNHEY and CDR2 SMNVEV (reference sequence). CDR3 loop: CASSLSSAGRAYEQYF. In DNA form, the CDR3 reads TGTGCCAGCAGTTTATCGAGTGCGGGACGGGCCTACGAGCAGTACTTC.

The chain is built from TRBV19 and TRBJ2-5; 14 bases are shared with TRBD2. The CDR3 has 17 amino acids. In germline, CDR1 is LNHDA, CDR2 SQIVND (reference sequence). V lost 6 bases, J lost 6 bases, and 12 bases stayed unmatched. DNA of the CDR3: TGTGCCAGTAGGCCTCAGGGGACTAGCGGGAGCCTCAAGACCCAGTACTTC. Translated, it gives CASRPQGTSGSLKTQYF.

CDR3 in DNA: TGTGCCAGCAGCCAAGATGCGCTAGCGGGACCCAATGAGCAGTTCTTC. Translating gives CASSQDALAGPNEQFF. This sequence joins TRBV3-1 (or the pseudogene TRBV3-2) and TRBJ2-1, with TRBD2 matching over 9 bases. CDR3 size: 16 residues. From germline, CDR1 is LGHDT and CDR2 YNNKEL (reference sequence). The ends lost 0 bases at V and 6 bases at J; junction bases unmatched: 6.

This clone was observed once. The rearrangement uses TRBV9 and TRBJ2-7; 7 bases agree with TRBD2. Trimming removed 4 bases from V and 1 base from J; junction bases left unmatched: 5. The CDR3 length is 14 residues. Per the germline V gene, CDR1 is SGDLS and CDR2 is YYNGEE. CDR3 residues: CASSSGGVSYEQYF. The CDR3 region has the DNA TGTGCCAGCAGCTCGGGGGGAGTATCCTACGAGCAGTACTTC.

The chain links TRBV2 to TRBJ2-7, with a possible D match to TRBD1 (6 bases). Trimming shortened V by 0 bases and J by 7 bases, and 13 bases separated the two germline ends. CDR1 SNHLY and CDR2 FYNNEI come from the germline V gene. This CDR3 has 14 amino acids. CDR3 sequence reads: CASSEAGAGGEQYF. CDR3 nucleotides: TGTGCCAGCAGTGAAGCGGGGGCAGGTGGGGAGCAGTACTTC.

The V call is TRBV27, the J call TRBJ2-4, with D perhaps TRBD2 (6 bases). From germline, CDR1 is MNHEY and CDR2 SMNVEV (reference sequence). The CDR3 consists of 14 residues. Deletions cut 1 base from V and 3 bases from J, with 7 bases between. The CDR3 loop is CASSLFGGKNIQYF. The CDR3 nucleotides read TGTGCCAGCAGTTTATTCGGGGGCAAAAACATTCAGTACTTC.

The CDR3, as DNA: TGTGCCAGCAGTGAAGCAAGCCTTGCGGGGTACCCCACTGAAGCTTTCTTT. This encodes CASSEASLAGYPTEAFF. The chain has TRBV6-1 and TRBJ1-1, with D hard to call. The CDR3 is 17 amino acids. With 0 bases removed from V and 4 bases from J, the gap between germline ends came to 18 bases. Germline V gene sequence: CDR1 MNHNS, CDR2 SASEGT.

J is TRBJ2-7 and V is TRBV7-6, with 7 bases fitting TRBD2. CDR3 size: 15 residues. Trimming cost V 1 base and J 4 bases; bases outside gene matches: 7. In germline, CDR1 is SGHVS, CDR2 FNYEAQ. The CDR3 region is CASSLVAGAQYEQYF. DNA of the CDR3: TGTGCCAGCAGCTTAGTCGCGGGAGCGCAGTACGAGCAGTACTTC.

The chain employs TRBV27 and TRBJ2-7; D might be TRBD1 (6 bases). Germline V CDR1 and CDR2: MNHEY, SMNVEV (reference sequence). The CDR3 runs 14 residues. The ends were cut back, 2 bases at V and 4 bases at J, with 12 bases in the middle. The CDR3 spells CASSLSVQGYEQYF. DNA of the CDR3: TGTGCCAGCAGTTTAAGTGTGCAGGGGTACGAGCAGTACTTC.